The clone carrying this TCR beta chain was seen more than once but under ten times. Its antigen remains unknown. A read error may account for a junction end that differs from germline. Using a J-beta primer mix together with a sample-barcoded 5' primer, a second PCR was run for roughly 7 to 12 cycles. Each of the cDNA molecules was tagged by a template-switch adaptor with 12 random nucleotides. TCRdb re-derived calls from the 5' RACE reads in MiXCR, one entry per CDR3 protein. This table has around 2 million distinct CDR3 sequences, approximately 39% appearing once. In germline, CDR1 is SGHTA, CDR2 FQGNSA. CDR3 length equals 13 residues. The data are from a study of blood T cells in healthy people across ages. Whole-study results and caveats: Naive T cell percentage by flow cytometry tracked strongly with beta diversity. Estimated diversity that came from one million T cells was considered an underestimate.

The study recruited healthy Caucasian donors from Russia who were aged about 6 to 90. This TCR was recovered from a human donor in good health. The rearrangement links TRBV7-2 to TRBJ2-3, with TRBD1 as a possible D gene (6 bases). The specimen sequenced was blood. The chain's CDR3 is CASSLVLTGTQYF. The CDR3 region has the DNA TGTGCCAGCAGCTTAGTATTGACAGGTACGCAGTATTTT.